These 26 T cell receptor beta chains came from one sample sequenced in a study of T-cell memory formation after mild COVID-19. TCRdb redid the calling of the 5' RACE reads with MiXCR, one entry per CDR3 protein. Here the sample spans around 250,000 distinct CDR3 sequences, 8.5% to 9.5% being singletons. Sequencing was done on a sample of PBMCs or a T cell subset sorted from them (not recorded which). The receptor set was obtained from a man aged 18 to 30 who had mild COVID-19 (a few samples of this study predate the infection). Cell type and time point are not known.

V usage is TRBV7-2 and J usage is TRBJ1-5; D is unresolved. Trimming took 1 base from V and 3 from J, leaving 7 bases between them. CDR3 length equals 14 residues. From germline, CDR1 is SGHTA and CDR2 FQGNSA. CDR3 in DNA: TGTGCCAGCAGCTTAGGAAGGGTCAATCAGCCCCAGCATTTT. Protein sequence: CASSLGRVNQPQHF.

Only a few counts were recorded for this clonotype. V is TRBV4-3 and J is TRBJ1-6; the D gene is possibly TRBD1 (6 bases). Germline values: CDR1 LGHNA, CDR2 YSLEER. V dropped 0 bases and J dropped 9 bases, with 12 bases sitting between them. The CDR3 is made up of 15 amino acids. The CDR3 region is CASSQENREASPLHF. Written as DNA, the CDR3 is TGCGCCAGCAGCCAAGAAAACAGGGAGGCTTCACCCCTCCACTTT.

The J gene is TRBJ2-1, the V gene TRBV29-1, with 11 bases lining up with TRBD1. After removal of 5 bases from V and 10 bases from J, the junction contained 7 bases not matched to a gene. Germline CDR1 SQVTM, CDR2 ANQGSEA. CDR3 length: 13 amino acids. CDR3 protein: CSVTGQGAGEQFF. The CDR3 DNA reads TGCAGCGTTACAGGACAGGGGGCTGGGGAGCAGTTCTTC.

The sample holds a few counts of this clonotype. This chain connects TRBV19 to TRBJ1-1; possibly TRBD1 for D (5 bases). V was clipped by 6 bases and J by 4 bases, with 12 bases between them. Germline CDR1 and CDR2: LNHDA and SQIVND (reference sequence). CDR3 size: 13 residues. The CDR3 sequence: CASRRQWGTEAFF. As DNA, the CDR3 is TGTGCCAGTAGGAGACAGTGGGGCACTGAAGCTTTCTTT.

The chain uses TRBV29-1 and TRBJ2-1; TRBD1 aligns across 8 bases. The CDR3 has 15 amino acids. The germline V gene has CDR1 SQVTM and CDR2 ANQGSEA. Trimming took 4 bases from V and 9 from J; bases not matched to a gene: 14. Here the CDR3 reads CSVGTVQGVGGEQFF. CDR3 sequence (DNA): TGCAGCGTTGGGACTGTACAGGGGGTGGGTGGTGAGCAGTTCTTC.

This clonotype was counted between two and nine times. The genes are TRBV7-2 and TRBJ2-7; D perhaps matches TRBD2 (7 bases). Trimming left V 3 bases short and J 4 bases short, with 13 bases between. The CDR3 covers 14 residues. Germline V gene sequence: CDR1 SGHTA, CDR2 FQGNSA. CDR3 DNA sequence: TGTGCCAGCAGCTTTGGGGGGGCTATTTACGAGCAGTACGTC. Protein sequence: CASSFGGAIYEQYV.

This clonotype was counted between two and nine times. The chain's CDR3 is CASGQGSHEQYF. The CDR3 DNA reads TGTGCTTCCGGACAGGGGTCCCACGAGCAGTACTTC. The chain carries TRBV19 and TRBJ2-7; 9 bases fit TRBD1. This CDR3 has 12 amino acids. Germline CDR1 reads LNHDA; CDR2 reads SQIVND (reference sequence).

The CDR3 here is CASSLVGGRNYGYTF. The CDR3 DNA is TGTGCCAGCAGTTTAGTAGGGGGGCGGAACTATGGCTACACCTTC. The chain is built from TRBV28 and TRBJ1-2, with D maybe TRBD1 (6 bases). CDR1 is MDHEN, CDR2 SYDVKM, per germline. V was trimmed by 2 bases and J by 2 bases, leaving 12 bases between them. There are 15 residues in the CDR3.

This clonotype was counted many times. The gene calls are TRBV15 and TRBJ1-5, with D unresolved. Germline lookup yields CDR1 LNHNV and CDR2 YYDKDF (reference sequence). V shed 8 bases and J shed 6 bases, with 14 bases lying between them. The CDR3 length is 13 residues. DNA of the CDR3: TGTGCCACCTCTCGTGGAACGGGTCAGCCCCAGCATTTT. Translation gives CATSRGTGQPQHF.

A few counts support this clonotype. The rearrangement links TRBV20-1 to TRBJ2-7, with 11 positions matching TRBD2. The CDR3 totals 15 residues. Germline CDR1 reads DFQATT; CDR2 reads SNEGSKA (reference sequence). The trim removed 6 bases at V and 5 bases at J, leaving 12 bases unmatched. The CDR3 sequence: CSASRPTSGTDEQYF. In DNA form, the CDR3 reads TGCAGTGCCTCCCGCCCGACTAGCGGGACCGACGAGCAGTACTTC.

The CDR3 nucleotides are TGTGCCACCCCACCCTTGAATGAGCAGTTCTTC. Encoded protein: CATPPLNEQFF. The chain is built from TRBV24-1 and TRBJ2-1, with D hard to call. The ends were cut back, 9 bases at V and 7 bases at J, with 9 bases in the middle. Germline CDR1 reads KGHDR; CDR2 reads SFDVKD. The CDR3 contains 11 residues.

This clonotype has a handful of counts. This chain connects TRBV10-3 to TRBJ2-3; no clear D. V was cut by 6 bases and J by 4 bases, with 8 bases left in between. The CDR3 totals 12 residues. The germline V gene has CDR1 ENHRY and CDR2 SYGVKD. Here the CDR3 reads CAIRTSPDTQYF. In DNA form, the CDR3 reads TGTGCCATCAGGACGAGTCCAGATACGCAGTATTTT.

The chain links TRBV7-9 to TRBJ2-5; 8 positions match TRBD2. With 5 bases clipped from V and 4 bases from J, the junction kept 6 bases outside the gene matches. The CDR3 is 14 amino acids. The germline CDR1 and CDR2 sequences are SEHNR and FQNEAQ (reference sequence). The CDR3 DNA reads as TGTGCCAGCAGCCGAGCGGGGGAGGGAGAGACCCAGTACTTC. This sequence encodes CASSRAGEGETQYF.

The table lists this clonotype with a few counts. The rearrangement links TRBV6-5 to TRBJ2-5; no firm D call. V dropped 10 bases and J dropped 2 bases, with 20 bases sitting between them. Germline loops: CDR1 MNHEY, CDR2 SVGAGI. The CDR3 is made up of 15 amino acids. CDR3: CATSLVPRRQETQYF. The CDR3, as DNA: TGTGCCACCTCCCTCGTTCCCAGGCGGCAAGAGACCCAGTACTTC.

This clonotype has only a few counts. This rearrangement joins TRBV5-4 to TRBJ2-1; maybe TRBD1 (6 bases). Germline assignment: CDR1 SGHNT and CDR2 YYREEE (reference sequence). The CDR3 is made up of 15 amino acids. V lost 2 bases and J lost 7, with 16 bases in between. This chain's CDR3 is CASSFGQGSWNEQFF. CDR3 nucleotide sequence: TGTGCCAGCAGCTTCGGGCAGGGGTCGTGGAATGAGCAGTTCTTC.

The CDR3 DNA follows: TGCGCCAGCAGCTTCAAGACAGGGGGCTTATCCGGGGAGCTGTTTTTT. As protein: CASSFKTGGLSGELFF. The rearrangement links TRBV5-1 to TRBJ2-2; 10 bases are shared with TRBD1. The germline V gene encodes CDR1 SGHRS and CDR2 YFSETQ. J lost 6 bases, V lost 2 bases, and 7 bases had no gene match. This CDR3 contains 16 residues.

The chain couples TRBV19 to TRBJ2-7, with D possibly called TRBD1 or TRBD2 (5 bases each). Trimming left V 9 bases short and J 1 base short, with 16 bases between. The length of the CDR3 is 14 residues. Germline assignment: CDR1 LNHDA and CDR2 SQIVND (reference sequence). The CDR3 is CARPGPNYSYEQYF. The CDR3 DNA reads TGTGCCAGGCCGGGACCCAACTATTCCTACGAGCAGTACTTC.

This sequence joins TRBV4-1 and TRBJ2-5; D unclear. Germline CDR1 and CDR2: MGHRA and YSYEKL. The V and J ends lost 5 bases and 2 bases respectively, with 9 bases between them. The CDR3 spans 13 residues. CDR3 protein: CASSNPLQETQYF. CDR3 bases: TGCGCCAGCAGCAACCCTTTACAAGAGACCCAGTACTTC.

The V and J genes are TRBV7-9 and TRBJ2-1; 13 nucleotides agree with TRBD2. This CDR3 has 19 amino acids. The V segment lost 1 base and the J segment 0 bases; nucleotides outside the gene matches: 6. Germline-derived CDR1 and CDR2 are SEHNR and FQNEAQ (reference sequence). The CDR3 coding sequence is TGTGCCAGCAGCTTAGGGGGACTAGCGGGACCTAGCTCCTACAATGAGCAGTTCTTC. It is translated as CASSLGGLAGPSSYNEQFF.

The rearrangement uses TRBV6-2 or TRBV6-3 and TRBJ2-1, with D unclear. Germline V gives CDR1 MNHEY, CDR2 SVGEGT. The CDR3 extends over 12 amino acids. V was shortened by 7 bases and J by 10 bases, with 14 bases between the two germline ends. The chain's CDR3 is CASTDPFIEQFF. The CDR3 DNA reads TGTGCCAGCACCGACCCCTTCATCGAGCAGTTCTTC.

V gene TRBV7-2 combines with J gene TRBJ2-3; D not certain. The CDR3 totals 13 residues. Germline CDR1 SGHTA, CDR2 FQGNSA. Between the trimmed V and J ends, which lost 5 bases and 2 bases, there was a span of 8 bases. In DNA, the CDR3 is TGTGCCAGCAGCACTCAGCCCACAGATACGCAGTATTTT. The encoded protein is CASSTQPTDTQYF.

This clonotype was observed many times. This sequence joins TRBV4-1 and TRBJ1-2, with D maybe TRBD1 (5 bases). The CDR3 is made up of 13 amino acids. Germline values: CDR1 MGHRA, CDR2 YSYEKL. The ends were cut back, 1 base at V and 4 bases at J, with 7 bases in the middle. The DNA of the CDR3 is TGCGCCAGCAGCCAAGCCGGGGCCTATGGCTACACCTTC. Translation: CASSQAGAYGYTF.

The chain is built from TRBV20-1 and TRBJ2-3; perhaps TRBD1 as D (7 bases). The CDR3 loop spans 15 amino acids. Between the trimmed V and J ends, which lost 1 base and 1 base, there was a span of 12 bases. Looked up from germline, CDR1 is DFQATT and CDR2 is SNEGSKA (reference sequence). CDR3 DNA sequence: TGCAGTGCTAGAGTGGGAGGACAGGGCACAGATACGCAGTATTTT. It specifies CSARVGGQGTDTQYF.

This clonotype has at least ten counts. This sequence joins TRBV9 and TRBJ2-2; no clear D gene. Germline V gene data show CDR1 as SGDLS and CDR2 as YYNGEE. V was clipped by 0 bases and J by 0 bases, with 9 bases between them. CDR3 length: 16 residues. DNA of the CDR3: TGTGCCAGCAGCGTAGAGGGTCCACCGAACACCGGGGAGCTGTTTTTT. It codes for CASSVEGPPNTGELFF.

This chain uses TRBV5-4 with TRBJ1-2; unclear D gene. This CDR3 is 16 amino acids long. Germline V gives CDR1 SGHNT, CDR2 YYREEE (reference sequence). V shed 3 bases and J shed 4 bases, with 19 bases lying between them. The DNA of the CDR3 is TGTGCCAGCAGCTCCGGTCGCCTCCAGGTGGGCTATGGCTACACCTTC. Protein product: CASSSGRLQVGYGYTF.

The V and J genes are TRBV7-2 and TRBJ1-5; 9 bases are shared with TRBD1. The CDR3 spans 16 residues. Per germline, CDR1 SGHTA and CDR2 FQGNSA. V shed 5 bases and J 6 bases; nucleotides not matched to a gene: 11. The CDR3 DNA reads TGTGCCAGCAGCAAGCCCGGGACAGGGTTGGGTCAGCCCCAGCATTTT. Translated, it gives CASSKPGTGLGQPQHF. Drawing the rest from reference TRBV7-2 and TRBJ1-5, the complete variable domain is GAGVSQSPSNKVTEKGKDVELRCDPISGHTALYWYRQSLGQGLEFLIYFQGNSAPDKSGLPSDRFSAERTGGSVSTLTIQRTQQEDSAVYLCASSKPGTGLGQPQHFGDGTRLSIL.